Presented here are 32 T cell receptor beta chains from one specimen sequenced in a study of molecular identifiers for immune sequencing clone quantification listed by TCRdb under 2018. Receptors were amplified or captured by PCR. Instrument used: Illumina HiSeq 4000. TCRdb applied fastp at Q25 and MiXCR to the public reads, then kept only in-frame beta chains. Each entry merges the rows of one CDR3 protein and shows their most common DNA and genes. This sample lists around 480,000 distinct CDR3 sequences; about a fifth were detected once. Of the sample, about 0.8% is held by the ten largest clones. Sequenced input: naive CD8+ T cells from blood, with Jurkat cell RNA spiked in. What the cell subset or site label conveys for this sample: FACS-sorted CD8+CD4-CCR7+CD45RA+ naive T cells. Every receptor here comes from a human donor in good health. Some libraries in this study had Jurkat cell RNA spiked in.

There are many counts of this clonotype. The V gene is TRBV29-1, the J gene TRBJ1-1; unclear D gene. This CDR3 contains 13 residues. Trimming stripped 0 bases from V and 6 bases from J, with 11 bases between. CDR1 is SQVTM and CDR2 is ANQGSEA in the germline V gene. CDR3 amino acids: CSVEESPWAEAFF. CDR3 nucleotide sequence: TGCAGCGTTGAAGAGTCCCCCTGGGCTGAAGCTTTCTTT.

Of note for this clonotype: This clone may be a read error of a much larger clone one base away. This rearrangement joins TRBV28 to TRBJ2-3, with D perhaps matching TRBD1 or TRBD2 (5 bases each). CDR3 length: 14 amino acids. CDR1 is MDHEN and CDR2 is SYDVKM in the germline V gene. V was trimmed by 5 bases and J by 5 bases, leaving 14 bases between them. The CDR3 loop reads CASSTVGTGDTQYF. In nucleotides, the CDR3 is TGTGCCAGCAGTACCGTTGGGACGGGAGATACGCAGTATTTT.

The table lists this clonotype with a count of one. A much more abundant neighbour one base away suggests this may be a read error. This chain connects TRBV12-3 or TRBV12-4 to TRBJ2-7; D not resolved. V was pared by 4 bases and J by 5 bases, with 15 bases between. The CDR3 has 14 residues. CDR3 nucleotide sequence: TGTGCCAGCAGTTCCGTGGCTAAAGCCCACGAGCAGTACTTC. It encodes CASSSVAKAHEQYF.

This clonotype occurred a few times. Here the CDR3 reads CASSEFPYQEATEAFF. The CDR3 DNA is TGCGCCAGCAGTGAGTTCCCGTACCAAGAGGCCACTGAAGCTTTCTTT. This chain links TRBV10-1 with TRBJ1-1; D uncertain. CDR1 is WNHNN, CDR2 SYGVQD, per germline (reference sequence). Deletions cut 1 base from V and 4 bases from J, with 16 bases between. This CDR3 is 16 amino acids long.

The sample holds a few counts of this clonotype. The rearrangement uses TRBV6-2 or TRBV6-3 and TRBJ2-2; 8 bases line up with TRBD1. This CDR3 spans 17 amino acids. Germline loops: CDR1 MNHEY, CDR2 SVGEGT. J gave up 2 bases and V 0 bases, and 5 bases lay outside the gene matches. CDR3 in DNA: TGTGCCAGCAGTTACTCACCGGGACAGGTTAACACCGGGGAGCTGTTTTTT. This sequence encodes CASSYSPGQVNTGELFF.

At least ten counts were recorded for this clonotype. CDR3 bases: TGTGCCAGCAGGGCAGGGAATGAAAAACTGTTTTTT. Its translation: CASRAGNEKLFF. This chain uses TRBV2 with TRBJ1-4; the D gene is possibly TRBD1 (5 bases). Looked up from germline, CDR1 is SNHLY and CDR2 is FYNNEI. The CDR3 runs to 12 residues. V gave up 6 bases and J gave up 5 bases, with 7 bases separating them.

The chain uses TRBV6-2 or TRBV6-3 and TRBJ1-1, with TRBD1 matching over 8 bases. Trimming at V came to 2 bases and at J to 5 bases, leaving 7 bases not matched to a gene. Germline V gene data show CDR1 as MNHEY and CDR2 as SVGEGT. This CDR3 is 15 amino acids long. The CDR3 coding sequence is TGTGCCAGCAGTTACGGGGCAGGGGGCCCTACTGAAGCTTTCTTT. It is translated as CASSYGAGGPTEAFF.

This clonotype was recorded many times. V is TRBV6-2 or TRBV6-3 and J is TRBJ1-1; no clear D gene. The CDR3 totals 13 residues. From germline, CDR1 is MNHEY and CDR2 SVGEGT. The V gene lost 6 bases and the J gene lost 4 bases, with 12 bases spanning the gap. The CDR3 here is CASSQDKTTEAFF. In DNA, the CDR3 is TGTGCCAGCAGCCAAGACAAGACCACTGAAGCTTTCTTT.

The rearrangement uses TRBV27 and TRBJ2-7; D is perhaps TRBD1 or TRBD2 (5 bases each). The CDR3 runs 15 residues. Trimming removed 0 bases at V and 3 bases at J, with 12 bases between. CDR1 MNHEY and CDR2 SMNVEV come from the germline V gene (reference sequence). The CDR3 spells CASSLSGAGYYEQYF. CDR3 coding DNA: TGTGCCAGCAGTTTATCAGGGGCGGGCTACTACGAGCAGTACTTC.

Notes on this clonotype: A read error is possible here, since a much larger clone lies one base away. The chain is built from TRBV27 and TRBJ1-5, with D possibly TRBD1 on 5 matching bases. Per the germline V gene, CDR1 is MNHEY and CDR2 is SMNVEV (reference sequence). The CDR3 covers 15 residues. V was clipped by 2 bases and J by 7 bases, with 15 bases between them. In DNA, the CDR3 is TGTGCCAGCAGTTTACAGGGAGGGATCTGCCAGCCCCAGCATTTT. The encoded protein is CASSLQGGICQPQHF.

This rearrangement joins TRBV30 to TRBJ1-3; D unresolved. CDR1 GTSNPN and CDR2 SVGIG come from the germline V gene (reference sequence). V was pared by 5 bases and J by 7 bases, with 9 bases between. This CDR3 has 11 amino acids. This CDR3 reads CAWSGENTIYF. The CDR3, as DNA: TGTGCCTGGTCCGGGGAGAACACCATATATTTT.

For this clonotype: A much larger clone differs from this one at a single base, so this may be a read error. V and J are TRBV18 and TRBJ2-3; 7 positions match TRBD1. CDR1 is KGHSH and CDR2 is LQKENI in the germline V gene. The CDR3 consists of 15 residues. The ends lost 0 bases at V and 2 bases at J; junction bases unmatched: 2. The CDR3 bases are TGTGCCAGCTCACCACCCCAGGGGGACACAGATACGCAGTATTTT. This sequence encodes CASSPPQGDTDTQYF.

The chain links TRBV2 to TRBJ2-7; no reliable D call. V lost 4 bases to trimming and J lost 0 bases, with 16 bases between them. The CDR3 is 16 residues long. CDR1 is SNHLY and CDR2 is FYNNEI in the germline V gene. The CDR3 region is CASSGSLVHPSYEQYF. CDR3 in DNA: TGTGCCAGCAGTGGGTCCCTAGTGCACCCCTCCTACGAGCAGTACTTC. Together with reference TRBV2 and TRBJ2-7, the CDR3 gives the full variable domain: EPEVTQTPSHQVTQMGQEVILRCVPISNHLYFYWYRQILGQKVEFLVSFYNNEISEKSEIFDDQFSVERPDGSNFTLKIRSTKLEDSAMYFCASSGSLVHPSYEQYFGPGTRLTVT.

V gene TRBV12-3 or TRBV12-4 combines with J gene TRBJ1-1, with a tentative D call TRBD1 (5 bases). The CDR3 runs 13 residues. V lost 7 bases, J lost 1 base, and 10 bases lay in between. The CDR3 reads CASNPGGNTEAFF. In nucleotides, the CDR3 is TGTGCCAGCAACCCCGGGGGGAACACTGAAGCTTTCTTT.

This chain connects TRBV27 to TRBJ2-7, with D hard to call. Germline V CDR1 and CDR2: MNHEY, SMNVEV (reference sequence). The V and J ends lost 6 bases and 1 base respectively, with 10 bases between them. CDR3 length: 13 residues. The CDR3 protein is CASRAVGSYEQYF. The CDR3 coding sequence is TGTGCCAGCAGGGCGGTGGGATCCTACGAGCAGTACTTC.

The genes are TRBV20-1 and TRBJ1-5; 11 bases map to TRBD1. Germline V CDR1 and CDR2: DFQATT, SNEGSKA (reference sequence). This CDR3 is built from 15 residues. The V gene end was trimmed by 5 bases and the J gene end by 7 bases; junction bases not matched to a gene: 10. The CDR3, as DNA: TGCAGTGCTCCAAGAGGACAGGGGGCGAGGCAGCCCCAGCATTTT. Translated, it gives CSAPRGQGARQPQHF.

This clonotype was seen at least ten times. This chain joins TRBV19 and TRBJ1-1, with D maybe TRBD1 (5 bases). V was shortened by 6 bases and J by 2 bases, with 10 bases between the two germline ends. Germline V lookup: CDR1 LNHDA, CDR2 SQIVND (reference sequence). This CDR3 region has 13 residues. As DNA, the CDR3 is TGTGCCAGTAGACCCGGGGCCAACACTGAAGCTTTCTTT. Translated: CASRPGANTEAFF.

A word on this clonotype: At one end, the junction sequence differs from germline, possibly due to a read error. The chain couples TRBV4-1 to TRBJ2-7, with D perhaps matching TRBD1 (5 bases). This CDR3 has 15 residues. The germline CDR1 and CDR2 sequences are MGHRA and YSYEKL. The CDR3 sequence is CAGSQEAGLGYEQYF. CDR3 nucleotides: TGCGCCGGCAGCCAAGAGGCAGGGTTAGGGTACGAGCAGTACTTC.

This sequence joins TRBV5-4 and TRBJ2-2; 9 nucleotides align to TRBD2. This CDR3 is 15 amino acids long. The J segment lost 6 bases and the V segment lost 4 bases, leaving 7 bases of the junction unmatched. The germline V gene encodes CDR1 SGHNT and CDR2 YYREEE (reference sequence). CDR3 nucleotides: TGTGCCAGCAGCATCCCCGGGACTAGCCCCGGGGAGCTGTTTTTT. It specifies CASSIPGTSPGELFF. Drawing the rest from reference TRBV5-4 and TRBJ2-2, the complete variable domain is ETGVTQSPTHLIKTRGQQVTLRCSSQSGHNTVSWYQQALGQGPQFIFQYYREEENGRGNFPPRFSGLQFPNYSSELNVNALELDDSALYLCASSIPGTSPGELFFGEGSRLTVL.

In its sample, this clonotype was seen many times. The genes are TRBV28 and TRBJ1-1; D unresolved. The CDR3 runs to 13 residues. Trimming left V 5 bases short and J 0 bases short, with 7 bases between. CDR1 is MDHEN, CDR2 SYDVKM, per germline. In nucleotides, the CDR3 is TGTGCCAGCAGTCTACATATGAACACTGAAGCTTTCTTT. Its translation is CASSLHMNTEAFF. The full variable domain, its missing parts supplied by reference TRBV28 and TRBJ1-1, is DVKVTQSSRYLVKRTGEKVFLECVQDMDHENMFWYRQDPGLGLRLIYFSYDVKMKEKGDIPEGYSVSREKKERFSLILESASTNQTSMYLCASSLHMNTEAFFGQGTRLTVV.

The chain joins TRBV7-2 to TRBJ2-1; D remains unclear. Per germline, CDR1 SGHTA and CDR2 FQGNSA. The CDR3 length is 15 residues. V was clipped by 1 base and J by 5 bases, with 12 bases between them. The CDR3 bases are TGTGCCAGCAGCTTAGGCCTGGCGCAGCACAATGAGCAGTTCTTC. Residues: CASSLGLAQHNEQFF.

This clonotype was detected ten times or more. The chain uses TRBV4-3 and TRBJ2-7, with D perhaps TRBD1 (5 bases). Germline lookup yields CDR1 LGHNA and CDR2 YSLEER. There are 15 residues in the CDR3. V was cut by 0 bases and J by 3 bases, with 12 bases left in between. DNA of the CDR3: TGCGCCAGCAGCCAAGATGTGGGGCAGAACTACGAGCAGTACTTC. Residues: CASSQDVGQNYEQYF.

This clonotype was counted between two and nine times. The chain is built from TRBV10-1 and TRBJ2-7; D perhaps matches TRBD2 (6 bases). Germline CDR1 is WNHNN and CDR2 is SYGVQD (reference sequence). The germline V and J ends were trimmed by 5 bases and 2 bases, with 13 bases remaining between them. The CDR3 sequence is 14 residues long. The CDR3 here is CASSSFTGAYEQYF. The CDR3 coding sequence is TGCGCCAGCAGTTCCTTTACGGGGGCCTACGAGCAGTACTTC.

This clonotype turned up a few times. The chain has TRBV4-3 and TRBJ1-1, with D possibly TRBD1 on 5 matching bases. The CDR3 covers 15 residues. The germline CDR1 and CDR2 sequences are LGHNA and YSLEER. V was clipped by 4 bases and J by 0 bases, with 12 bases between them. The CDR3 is CASSPTLGLNTEAFF. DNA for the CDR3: TGCGCCAGCAGCCCCACCTTGGGGCTGAACACTGAAGCTTTCTTT.

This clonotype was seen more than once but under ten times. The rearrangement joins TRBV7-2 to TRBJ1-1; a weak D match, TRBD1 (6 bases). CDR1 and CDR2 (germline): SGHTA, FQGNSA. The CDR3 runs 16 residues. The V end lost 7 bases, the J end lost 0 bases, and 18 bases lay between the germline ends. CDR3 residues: CASTRSFRDMNTEAFF. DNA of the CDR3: TGTGCCAGCACCCGAAGCTTCAGGGACATGAACACTGAAGCTTTCTTT.

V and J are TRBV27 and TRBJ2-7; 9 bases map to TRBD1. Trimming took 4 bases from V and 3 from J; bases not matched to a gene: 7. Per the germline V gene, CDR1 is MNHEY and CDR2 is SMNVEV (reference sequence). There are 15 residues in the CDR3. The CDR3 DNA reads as TGTGCCAGCAGTTCGGGACAGGGCTTGATCTACGAGCAGTACTTC. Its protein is CASSSGQGLIYEQYF.

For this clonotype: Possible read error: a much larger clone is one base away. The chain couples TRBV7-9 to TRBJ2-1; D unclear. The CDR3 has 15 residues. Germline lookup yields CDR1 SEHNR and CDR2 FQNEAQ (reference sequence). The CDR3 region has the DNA TGTGTCAGCAGCTTAGTCCCGGCCCGGCGGAATGAGCAGTTCTTC. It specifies CVSSLVPARRNEQFF.

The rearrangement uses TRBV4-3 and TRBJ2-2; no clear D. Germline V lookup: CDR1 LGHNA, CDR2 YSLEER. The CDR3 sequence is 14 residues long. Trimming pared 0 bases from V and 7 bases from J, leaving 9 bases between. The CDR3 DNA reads TGCGCCAGCAGCCAAGATCTCTATATCGGGGAGCTGTTTTTT. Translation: CASSQDLYIGELFF.

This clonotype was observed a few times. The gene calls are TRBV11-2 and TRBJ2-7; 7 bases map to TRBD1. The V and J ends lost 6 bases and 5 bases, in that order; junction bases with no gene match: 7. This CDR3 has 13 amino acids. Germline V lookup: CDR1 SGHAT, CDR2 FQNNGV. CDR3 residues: CASRVQGEHEQYF. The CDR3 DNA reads TGTGCCAGCAGGGTCCAGGGGGAGCACGAGCAGTACTTC.

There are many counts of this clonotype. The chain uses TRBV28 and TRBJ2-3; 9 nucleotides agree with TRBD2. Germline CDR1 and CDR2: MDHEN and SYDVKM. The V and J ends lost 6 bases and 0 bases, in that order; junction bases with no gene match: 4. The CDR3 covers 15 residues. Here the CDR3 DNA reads TGTGCCAGCAGGATAGCGGGAGCGAGCACAGATACGCAGTATTTT. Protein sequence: CASRIAGASTDTQYF.

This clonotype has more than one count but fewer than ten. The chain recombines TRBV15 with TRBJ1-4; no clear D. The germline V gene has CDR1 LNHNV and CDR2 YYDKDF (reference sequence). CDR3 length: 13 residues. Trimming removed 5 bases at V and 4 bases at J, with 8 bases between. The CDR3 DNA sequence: TGTGCCACCAGCGGACGGAGTAATGAAAAACTGTTTTTT. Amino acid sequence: CATSGRSNEKLFF.

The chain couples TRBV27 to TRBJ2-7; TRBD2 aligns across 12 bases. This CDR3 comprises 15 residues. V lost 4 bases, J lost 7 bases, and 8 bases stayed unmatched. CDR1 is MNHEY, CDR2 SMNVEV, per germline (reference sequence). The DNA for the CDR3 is TGTGCCAGCAGTTCCCAGACTAGCGGGAGAGATGAGCAGTACTTC. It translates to CASSSQTSGRDEQYF.